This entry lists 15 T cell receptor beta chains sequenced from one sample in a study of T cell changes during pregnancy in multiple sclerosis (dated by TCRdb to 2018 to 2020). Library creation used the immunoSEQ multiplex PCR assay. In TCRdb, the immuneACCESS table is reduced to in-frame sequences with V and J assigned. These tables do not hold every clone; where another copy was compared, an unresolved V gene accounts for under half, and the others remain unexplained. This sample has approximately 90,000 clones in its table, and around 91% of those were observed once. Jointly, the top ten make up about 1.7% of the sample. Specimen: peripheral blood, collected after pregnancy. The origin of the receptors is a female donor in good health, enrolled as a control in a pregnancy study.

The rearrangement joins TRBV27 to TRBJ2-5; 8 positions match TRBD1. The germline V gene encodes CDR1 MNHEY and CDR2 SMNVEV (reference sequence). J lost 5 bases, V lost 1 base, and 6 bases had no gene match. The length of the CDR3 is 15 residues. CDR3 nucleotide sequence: TGTGCCAGCAGTTTATTCGGCCCAGGGGGCGAGACCCAGTACTTC. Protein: CASSLFGPGGETQYF.

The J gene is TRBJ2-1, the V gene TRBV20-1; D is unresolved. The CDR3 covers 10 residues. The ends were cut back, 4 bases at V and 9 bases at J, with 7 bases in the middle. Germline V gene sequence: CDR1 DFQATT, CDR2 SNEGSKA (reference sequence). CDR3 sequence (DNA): TGCAGTGCTAACGGTGCTGAGCAGTTCTTC. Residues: CSANGAEQFF.

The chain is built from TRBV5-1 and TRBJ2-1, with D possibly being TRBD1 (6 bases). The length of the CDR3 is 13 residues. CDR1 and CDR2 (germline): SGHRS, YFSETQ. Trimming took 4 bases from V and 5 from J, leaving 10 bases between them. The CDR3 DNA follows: TGCGCCAGCAGCCATTGGACAGACAATGAGCAGTTCTTC. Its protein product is CASSHWTDNEQFF.

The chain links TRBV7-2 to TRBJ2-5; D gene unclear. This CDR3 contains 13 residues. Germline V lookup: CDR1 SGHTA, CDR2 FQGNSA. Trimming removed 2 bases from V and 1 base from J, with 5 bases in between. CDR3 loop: CASSLNSQETQYF. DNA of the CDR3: TGTGCCAGCAGCTTAAACAGCCAAGAGACCCAGTACTTC.

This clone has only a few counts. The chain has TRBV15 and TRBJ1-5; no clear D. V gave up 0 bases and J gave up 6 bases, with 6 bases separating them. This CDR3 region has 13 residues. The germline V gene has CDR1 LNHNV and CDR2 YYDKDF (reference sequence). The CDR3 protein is CATSRDSVQPQHF. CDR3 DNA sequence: TGTGCCACCAGCAGAGATTCCGTTCAGCCCCAGCATTTT.

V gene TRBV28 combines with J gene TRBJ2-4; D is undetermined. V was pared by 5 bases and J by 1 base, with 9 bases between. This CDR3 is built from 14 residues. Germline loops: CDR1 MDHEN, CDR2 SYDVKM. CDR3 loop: CASSGVLAKNIQYF. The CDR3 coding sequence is TGTGCCAGCAGTGGTGTACTGGCCAAAAACATTCAGTACTTC.

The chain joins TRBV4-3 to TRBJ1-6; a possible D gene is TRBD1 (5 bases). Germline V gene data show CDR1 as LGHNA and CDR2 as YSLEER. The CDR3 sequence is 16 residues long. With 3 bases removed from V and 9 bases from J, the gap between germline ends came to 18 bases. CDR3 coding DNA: TGCGCCAGCAGCCAGTTCCGGGACTTAAGAGGTTCACCCCTCCACTTT. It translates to CASSQFRDLRGSPLHF.

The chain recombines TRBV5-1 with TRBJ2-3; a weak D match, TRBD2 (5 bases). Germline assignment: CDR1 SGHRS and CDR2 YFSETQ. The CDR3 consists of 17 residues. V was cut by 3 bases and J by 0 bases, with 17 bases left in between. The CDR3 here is CASSYEGYGGSTDTQYF. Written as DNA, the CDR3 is TGCGCCAGCAGCTACGAGGGCTATGGCGGTAGCACAGATACGCAGTATTTT.

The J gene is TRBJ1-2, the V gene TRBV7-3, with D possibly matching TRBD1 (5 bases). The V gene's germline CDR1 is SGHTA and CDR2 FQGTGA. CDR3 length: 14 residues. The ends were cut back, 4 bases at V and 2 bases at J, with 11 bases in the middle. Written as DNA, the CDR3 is TGTGCCAGCAGCTGGGGCGGGGGGAACTATGGCTACACCTTC. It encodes CASSWGGGNYGYTF. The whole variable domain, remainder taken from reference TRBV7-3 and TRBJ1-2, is GAGVSQTPSNKVTEKGKYVELRCDPISGHTALYWYRQSLGQGPEFLIYFQGTGAADDSGLPNDRFFAVRPEGSVSTLKIQRTERGDSAVYLCASSWGGGNYGYTFGSGTRLTVV.

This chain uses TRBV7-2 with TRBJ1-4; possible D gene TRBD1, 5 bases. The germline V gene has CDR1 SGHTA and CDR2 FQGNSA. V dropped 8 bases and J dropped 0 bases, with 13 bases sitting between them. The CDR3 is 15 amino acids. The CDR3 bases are TGTGCCAGCGGGGCAGAAAGTGCAACTAATGAAAAACTGTTTTTT. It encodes CASGAESATNEKLFF.

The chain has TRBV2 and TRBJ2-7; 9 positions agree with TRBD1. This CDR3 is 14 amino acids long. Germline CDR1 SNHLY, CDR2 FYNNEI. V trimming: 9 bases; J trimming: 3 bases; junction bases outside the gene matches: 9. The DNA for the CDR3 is TGTGCCAGTATTCCGGGACAGGGAGGCTACGAGCAGTACTTC. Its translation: CASIPGQGGYEQYF.

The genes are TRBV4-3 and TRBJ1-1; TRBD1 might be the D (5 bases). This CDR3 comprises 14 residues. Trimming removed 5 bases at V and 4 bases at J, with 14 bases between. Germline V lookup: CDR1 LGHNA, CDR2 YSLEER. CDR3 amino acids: CASSTNGGSTEAFF. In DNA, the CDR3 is TGCGCCAGCAGCACCAACGGGGGGAGCACTGAAGCTTTCTTT.

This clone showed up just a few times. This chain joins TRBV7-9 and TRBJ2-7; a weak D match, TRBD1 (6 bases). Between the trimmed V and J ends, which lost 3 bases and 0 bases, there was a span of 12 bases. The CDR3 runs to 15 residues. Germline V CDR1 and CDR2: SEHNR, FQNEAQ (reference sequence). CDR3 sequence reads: CASSLTGTLSYEQYF. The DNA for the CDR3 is TGTGCCAGCAGCTTGACCGGGACACTCTCCTACGAGCAGTACTTC.

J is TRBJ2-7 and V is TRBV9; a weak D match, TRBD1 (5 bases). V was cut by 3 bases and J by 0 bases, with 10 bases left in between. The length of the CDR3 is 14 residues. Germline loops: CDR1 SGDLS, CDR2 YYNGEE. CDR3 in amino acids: CASSEQGDSYEQYF. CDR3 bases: TGTGCCAGCAGCGAGCAAGGGGACTCCTACGAGCAGTACTTC.

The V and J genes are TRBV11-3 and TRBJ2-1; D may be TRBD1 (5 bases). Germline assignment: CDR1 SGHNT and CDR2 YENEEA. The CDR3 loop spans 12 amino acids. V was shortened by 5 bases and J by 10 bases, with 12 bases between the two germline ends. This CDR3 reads CASSPPGNEQFF. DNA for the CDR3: TGTGCCAGCAGCCCGCCAGGGAACGAGCAGTTCTTC.